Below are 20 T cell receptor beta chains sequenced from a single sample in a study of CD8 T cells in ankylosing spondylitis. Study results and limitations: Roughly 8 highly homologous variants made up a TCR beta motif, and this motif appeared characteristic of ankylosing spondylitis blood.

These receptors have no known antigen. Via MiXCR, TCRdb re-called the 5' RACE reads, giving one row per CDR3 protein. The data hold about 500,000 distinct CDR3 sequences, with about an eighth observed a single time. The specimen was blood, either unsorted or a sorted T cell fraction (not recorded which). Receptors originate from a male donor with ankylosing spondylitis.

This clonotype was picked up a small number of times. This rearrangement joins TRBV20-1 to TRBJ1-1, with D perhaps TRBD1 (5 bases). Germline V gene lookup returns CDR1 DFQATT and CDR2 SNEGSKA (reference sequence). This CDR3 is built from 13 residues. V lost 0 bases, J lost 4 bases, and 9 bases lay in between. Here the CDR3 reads CSAREGTGTEAFF. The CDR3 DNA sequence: TGCAGTGCTAGAGAGGGGACGGGCACTGAAGCTTTCTTT.

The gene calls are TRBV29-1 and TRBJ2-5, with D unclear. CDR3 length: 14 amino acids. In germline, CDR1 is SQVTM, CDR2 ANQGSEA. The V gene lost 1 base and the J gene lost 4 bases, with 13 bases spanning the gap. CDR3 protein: CSVEGTHETETQYF. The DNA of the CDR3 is TGCAGCGTTGAAGGGACCCATGAGACAGAGACCCAGTACTTC.

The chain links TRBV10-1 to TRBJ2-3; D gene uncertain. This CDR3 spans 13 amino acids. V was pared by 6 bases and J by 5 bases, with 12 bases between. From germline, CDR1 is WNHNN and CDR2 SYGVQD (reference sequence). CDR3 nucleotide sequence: TGCGCCAGCAGCCCTCACCCGGAAGATACGCAGTATTTT. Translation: CASSPHPEDTQYF.

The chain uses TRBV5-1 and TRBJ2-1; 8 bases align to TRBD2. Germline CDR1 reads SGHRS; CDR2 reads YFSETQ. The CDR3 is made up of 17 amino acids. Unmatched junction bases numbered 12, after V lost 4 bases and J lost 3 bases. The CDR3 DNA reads TGCGCCAGCAGCGCGGGGGCGGGAGGACACTTCTACAATGAGCAGTTCTTC. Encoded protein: CASSAGAGGHFYNEQFF.

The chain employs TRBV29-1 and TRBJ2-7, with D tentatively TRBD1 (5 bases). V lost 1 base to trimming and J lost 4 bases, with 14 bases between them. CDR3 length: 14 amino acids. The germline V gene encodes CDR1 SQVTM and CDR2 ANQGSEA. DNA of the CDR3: TGCAGCGTTGAAGGAAGAGACAGACCATACGAGCAGTACTTC. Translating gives CSVEGRDRPYEQYF.

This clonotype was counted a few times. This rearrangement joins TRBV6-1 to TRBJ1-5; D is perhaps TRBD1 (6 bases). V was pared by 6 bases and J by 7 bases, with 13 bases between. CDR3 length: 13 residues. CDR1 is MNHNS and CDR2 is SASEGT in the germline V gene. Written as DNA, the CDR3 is TGTGCCAGCAGCCAGGGGACTTCCCAGCCCCAGCATTTT. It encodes CASSQGTSQPQHF.

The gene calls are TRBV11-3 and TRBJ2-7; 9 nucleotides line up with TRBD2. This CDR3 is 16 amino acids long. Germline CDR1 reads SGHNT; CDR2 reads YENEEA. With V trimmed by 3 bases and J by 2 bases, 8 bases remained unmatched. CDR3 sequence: CASSFGSGRTTYEQYF. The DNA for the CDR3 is TGTGCCAGCAGCTTCGGTAGCGGGAGAACGACCTACGAGCAGTACTTC.

The CDR3 DNA is TGTGCCAGCCGGGGGGGCGGGAGCTTTCAAGAGACCCAGTACTTC. This codes for CASRGGGSFQETQYF. The V call is TRBV11-3, the J call TRBJ2-5; TRBD2 aligns across 8 bases. In germline, CDR1 is SGHNT, CDR2 YENEEA. This CDR3 is built from 15 residues. After removal of 8 bases from V and 2 bases from J, the junction contained 10 bases not matched to a gene.

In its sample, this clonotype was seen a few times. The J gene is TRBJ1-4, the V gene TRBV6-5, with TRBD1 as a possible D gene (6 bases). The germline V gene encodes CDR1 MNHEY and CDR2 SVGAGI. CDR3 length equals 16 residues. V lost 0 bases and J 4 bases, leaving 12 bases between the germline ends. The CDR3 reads CASSYSSWTDNEKLFF. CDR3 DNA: TGTGCCAGCAGTTACTCGAGTTGGACAGATAATGAAAAACTGTTTTTT.

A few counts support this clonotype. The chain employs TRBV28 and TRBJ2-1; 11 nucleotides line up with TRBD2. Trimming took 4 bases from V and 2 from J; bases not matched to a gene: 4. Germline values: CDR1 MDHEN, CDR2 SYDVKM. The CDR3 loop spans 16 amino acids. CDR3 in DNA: TGTGCCAGCAGTTCGACTAGCGGGGTTGCCTACAATGAGCAGTTCTTC. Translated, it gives CASSSTSGVAYNEQFF.

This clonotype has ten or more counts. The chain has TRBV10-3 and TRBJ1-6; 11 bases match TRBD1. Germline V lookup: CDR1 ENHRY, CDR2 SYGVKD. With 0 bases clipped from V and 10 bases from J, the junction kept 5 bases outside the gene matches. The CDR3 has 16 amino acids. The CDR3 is CAISESRDRGASPLHF. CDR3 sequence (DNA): TGTGCCATCAGTGAGTCCCGGGACAGGGGGGCCTCACCCCTCCACTTT.

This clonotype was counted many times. As DNA, the CDR3 is TGCAGTGCAATGGCAGGGGGAGACGAAAAACTGTTTTTT. It is translated as CSAMAGGDEKLFF. The chain combines TRBV20-1 with TRBJ1-4; 7 positions agree with TRBD1. This CDR3 region has 13 residues. In germline, CDR1 is DFQATT, CDR2 SNEGSKA (reference sequence). J gave up 8 bases and V 6 bases, and 9 bases lay outside the gene matches.

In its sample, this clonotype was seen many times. In DNA form, the CDR3 reads TGCGCCAGCAGCTTGGGACTAGCGGTGGATGAGCAGTTCTTC. Its translation is CASSLGLAVDEQFF. The rearrangement uses TRBV5-1 and TRBJ2-1; TRBD2 aligns across 9 bases. Germline V gene lookup returns CDR1 SGHRS and CDR2 YFSETQ. This CDR3 comprises 14 residues. Unmatched junction bases numbered 3, after V lost 0 bases and J lost 8 bases.

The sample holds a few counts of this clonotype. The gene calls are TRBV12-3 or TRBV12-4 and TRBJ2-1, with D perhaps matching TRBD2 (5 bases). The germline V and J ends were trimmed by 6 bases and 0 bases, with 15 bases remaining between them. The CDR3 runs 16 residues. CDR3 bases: TGTGCCAGCAGCCCTACCCCGGCGGGCTCCTACAATGAGCAGTTCTTC. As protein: CASSPTPAGSYNEQFF.

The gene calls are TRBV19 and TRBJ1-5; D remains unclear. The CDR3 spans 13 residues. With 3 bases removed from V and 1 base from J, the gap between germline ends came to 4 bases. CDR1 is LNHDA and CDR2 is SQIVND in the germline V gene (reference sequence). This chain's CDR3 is CASSMGSNQPQHF. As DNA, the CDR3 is TGTGCCAGTAGTATGGGAAGCAATCAGCCCCAGCATTTT.

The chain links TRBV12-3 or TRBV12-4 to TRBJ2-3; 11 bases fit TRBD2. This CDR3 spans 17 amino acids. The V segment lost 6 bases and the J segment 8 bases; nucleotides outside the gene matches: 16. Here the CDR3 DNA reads TGTGCCAGCAGCCCACCCACTTTAGCGGGAGGGAGTGGTACGCAGTATTTT. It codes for CASSPPTLAGGSGTQYF.

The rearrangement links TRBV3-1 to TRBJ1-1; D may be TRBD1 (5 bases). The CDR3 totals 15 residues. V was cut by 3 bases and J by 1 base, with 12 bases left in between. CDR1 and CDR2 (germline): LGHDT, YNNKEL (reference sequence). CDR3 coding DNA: TGTGCCAGCAGCCACCGGAGAGGGGCGAACACTGAAGCTTTCTTT. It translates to CASSHRRGANTEAFF.

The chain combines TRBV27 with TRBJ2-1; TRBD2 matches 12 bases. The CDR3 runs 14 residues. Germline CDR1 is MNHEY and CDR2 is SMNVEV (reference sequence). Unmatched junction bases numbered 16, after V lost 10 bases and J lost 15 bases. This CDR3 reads CATALPSGRGGVFF. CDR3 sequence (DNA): TGTGCCACAGCACTTCCTAGCGGGAGGGGAGGTGTGTTCTTC.

CDR3 bases: TGTGCCAGCAGCCCCGTCAGTCTTCTTAGGAGAGACTATGGCTACACCTTC. Its translation is CASSPVSLLRRDYGYTF. V usage is TRBV7-8 and J usage is TRBJ1-2; unclear D gene. CDR1 is SGHVS and CDR2 is FQNEAQ in the germline V gene. Trimming stripped 5 bases from V and 3 bases from J, with 22 bases between. The CDR3 covers 17 residues. The full variable domain, completed using reference TRBV7-8 and TRBJ1-2, is GAGVSQSPRYKVAKRGQDVALRCDPISGHVSLFWYQQALGQGPEFLTYFQNEAQLDKSGLPSDRFFAERPEGSVSTLKIQRTQQEDSAVYLCASSPVSLLRRDYGYTFGSGTRLTVV.

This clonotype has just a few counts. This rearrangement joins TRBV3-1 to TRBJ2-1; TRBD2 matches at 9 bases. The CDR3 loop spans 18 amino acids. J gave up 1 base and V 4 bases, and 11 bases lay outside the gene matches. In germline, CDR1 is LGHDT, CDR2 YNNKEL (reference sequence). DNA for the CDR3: TGTGCCAGCAGCCCTCGAGTTAGCGGGAGTGGGTCCTACAATGAGCAGTTCTTC. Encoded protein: CASSPRVSGSGSYNEQFF.